These T cell receptor beta chains were read from a single sample in a study of CXCR3-negative and CXCR3-positive naive CD8 T cells. TCRdb re-called the 5' RACE reads and catalogs CDR3 proteins one per entry, DNA excluded. Listed are 100,000 to 150,000 distinct CDR3 sequences; nearly 0.5% falls within the top ten. The sample was naive CXCR3- CD8+ T cells from blood. These receptors came from a human donor in good health. Some clones in this sample may be carry-over from other donors' samples. The CDR3 runs from the conserved cysteine through the conserved F or W. Each record gives: J gene, V gene, CDR3 protein.

TRBJ2-7,TRBV3-1,CASSHPGQVLHEQYF
TRBJ2-1,TRBV14,CASSRRMDRGRDEQFF
TRBJ2-3,TRBV20-1,CSARDRASGEGQYF
TRBJ2-7,TRBV7-2,CASALGTGDSYEQYF
TRBJ1-1,TRBV7-2,CASSPPPGVNTEAFF
TRBJ2-2,TRBV28,CASSLQGFNTGELFF
TRBJ2-1,TRBV2,CASSRYNEQFF
TRBJ1-1,TRBV28,CASSFAGGGDYTEAFF
TRBJ1-1,TRBV29-1,CSVWGANTEAFF
TRBJ2-7,TRBV28,CASSPSGLARNYEQYF
TRBJ2-7,TRBV7-2,CASSLLGTSVVEQYF
TRBJ2-1,TRBV9,CASSVATASEQFF
TRBJ2-1,TRBV6-2/TRBV6-3,CASSYRWTVPYNEQFF
TRBJ2-1,TRBV7-9,CASSTLGEQFF
TRBJ2-5,TRBV9,CASSVDRGRGETQYF
TRBJ2-7,TRBV7-2,CASSRPLLAGVGGYEQYF
TRBJ2-3,TRBV5-6,CASSSGTESEDTQYF
TRBJ2-1,TRBV5-6,CASSLPILSSYNEQFF
TRBJ2-7,TRBV6-5,CASKQAGLHYEQYF
TRBJ1-6,TRBV7-8,CASSLPRDNSPLHF
TRBJ1-4,TRBV12-3/TRBV12-4,CASSLATGSEELFF
TRBJ2-7,TRBV28,CASSLARPHYEQYF
TRBJ2-3,TRBV2,CASSAVAPRTDTQYF
TRBJ2-1,TRBV7-9,CASSPPGVGEGNEQFF
TRBJ2-1,TRBV6-2/TRBV6-3,CASSYSPGGLYNEQFF
TRBJ2-7,TRBV11-3,CASSPPLQGRLCDAYEQYF
TRBJ2-1,TRBV6-1,CASSEALGDGEQFF
TRBJ1-2,TRBV5-1,CASSQKGGTIYGYTF
TRBJ2-1,TRBV7-3,CASSLGGSGNEQFF
TRBJ1-6,TRBV28,CASSLHRESNSPLHF
TRBJ1-6,TRBV7-2,CASSLAVTGGSPLHF
TRBJ2-1,TRBV20-1,CSASSTVYNEQFF
TRBJ2-1,TRBV20-1,CSARDRGDEQFF
TRBJ2-7,TRBV13,CASSYSNSYEQYF
TRBJ2-1,TRBV28,CASSFWGLGNEQFF
TRBJ2-1,TRBV28,CASSLLGGRSYNEQFF
TRBJ1-2,TRBV7-9,CASSLVGQGYYGYTF
TRBJ1-2,TRBV29-1,CSVGDTSYGMGQFYGYTF
TRBJ2-7,TRBV28,CASSWVSSYEQYF
TRBJ2-1,TRBV6-2/TRBV6-3,CASSYTSGTDNEQFF
TRBJ2-7,TRBV28,CASSPRPLKTASYEQYF
TRBJ2-2,TRBV7-2,CASSLTDPINTGELFF
TRBJ2-7,TRBV28,CASSPMTGPSYEQYF
TRBJ1-1,TRBV7-9,CAINPTGGIGTEAFF
TRBJ1-2,TRBV11-2,CASSLVGQDLSGYTF
TRBJ2-7,TRBV7-2,CASSLGSRGAYEQYF
TRBJ2-6,TRBV20-1,CSARLLAAGANVLTF
TRBJ1-1,TRBV10-1,CASSAGHENTEAFF
TRBJ2-7,TRBV5-6,CASSLRTGVLSYEQYF
TRBJ1-5,TRBV12-3/TRBV12-4,CASSTHGSRNQPQHF
TRBJ1-2,TRBV13,CASSFYIGNYGYTF